This T cell receptor (beta chain) emerged from a study of human T cells and chemical hapten exposure (TCRdb year 2021). About the investigation overall: For sensitization, 2% DPC in acetone was applied to a roughly 2 cm by roughly 2 cm area of upper inner arm skin. Weekly therapeutic DPC doses were additionally applied to the scalp of patients throughout the roughly 22-week study period. Patch testing was performed on the upper back with Finn chambers containing 0.01% DPC, and the patch tests were scored after 6 days according to International Contact Dermatitis Research Group standards. The patient cohort, mostly female, included alopecia areata with under or over 50% scalp involvement, alopecia totalis and alopecia universalis. Libraries were pooled for sequencing, and variation in per-sample TCR yields was attributed mainly to small differences in library volumes within the pool. In alopecia patients, the study followed how the peripheral blood TCR repertoire changed in vivo over primary and secondary sensitization to diphenylcyclopropenone (DPC), a hapten. Blood samples were taken from patients before sensitization (week 0) and at 2, 6 and about 24 weeks after DPC sensitization. For TCR sequencing, blood came from 25 to 35 alopecia patients at anywhere from one to four time points (pre-sensitization, 2, 6 and 24 weeks).

The sample's time point label, in plain terms: patch test 1, 2 weeks after DPC sensitization. This specimen's treatment or condition label, interpreted: therapeutic diphenylcyclopropenone sensitization with weekly scalp DPC. At every patch-test visit, the blood draw took place before the patch test was put on. Patients were eligible if aged 18 to 70, diagnosed with alopecia and judged suitable for DPC therapy, and pregnant patients were excluded. Unfractionated whole blood was collected in Tempus Blood RNA tubes, and total RNA was extracted from that blood. The library was prepared using RACE. The sequencing machine was a NextSeq 500. Library preparation attached unique molecular identifiers to individual cDNA molecules for quantitative, reproducible TCR counting. Both TCR alpha and TCR beta chains were sequenced from each blood RNA sample. The paper's processing steps were these. A median of around 96,000 TCRs per sample was observed, with a range of about 20,000 to 700,000. V, J and CDR3 annotation of the TCR reads was carried out using the Decombinator software suite. For PS versus PT1 abundance plots, all samples were subsampled to the same number of TCRs (28,000). TCRs were defined as expanded if absent before sensitization and observed at least eight times at the 2-week time point. TCRdb reprocessed the public reads (quality trimming at Q25 with fastp, clone calling with MiXCR) and kept in-frame beta chains. Merged by CDR3 protein, the rows form single entries marked with the most common genes and DNA. These V and J calls are TCRdb output, not the study's own analysis. The sample table contains approximately 400,000 distinct CDR3 sequences; only one count was recorded for approximately 5% of them. The ten largest clonotypes hold 2% to 2.5% of the sample.

On this clonotype itself: The target of this receptor is not known. No quality values exist for individual bases; no much larger clone is one base distant.

The CDR3 measures 13 amino acids from cysteine to phenylalanine. Only the CDR3 DNA stays, 39 bases, in frame from base 1. V is shortened by 4 bases, J by 10 bases, and the region joining them spans 11 bases. Study-wide conclusions, independent of this receptor: DPC sensitization did not change how many TCRs were above 1 in 1000 frequency, and no evidence was found of alterations in global repertoire structure. Alopecia, a presumed autoimmune disease, was present in all patients, so the immune response of the patients might differ from that of healthy individuals. Repeated subsampling changed both the strength of the expansion versus patch-test correlation and the threshold at which the correlation became significant. Compared with pre-sensitization or healthy control sets, expanded TCRs formed significantly more large CDR3 similarity clusters, which is consistent with antigen-driven responses. The number of PT1 expanded TCRs positively correlated with patch test score, significant at thresholds 8, 16 and 32 but not 4.

The V and J genes are TRBV12-3 or TRBV12-4 and TRBJ1-6, with the D gene not confidently named. The TCR was taken from a woman aged 45-60 years with alopecia areata. Some clones in this sample may be carry-over from other donors' samples. Sequences were derived from whole blood, sampled in connection with sensitization to the hapten diphenylcyclopropenone (DPC). The nucleotides read TGTGCCAGCAGTTCAACCCAAGAGTCACCCCTCCACTTT. Translated, this is CASSSTQESPLHF.